This T cell receptor (beta chain) was captured by sequencing in a study of T cell repertoires in cytomegalovirus infection. Whole-study context: The authors used CMV epitopes that were HLA-C-restricted (recently identified) and HLA-B-restricted (well studied). Both CMV infection and a matching HLA type were indicated by public TCR beta signatures. Whole-study findings and limits: Cumulative frequency of public TCR beta families picked out carriers of CMV plus the relevant HLA. In two of eight donors, the top clonotype was HLA-C-restricted CMV-specific.

Turning to this clonotype: Its cognate antigen is unknown.

Deletions cut 0 bases from V and 0 bases from J, with 12 bases between. The CDR3 sequence is 16 residues long. Germline assignment: CDR1 DFQATT and CDR2 SNEGSKA (reference sequence). TCRdb recomputed calls from the reads with MiXCR, one row per CDR3 protein. The sample contains around 900,000 distinct CDR3 sequences, roughly 30% of which appear only once. The sequences come from cultured CD8+ T cells from PBMCs, collected from culture after CMV antigen stimulation. The receptor comes from a human donor in good health (CMV status not recorded). Some clones in this sample may be carry-over from other donors' samples. V and J are TRBV20-1 and TRBJ1-5, with D perhaps matching TRBD1 (5 bases). The CDR3: CSARDIAGSSNQPQHF. The CDR3 coding sequence is TGCAGTGCTAGAGATATTGCAGGGAGTAGCAATCAGCCCCAGCATTTT.